Sequencing of this TCR beta chain was carried out in a study of CD8 T cells in ankylosing spondylitis. A word on this clonotype: The antigen remains undetermined.

TCRdb passed the 5' RACE reads through MiXCR, listing each CDR3 protein once. The table records 350,000 to 550,000 distinct CDR3 sequences, roughly a quarter of them present only once. V was pared by 1 base and J by 2 bases, with 3 bases of the junction left unmatched. The germline V gene encodes CDR1 MNHEY and CDR2 SVGAGI. CDR3 length: 17 residues. Overall study findings and caveats: Disease-associated clonotypes exhibited CD8+ identity and were relatively infrequent in peripheral blood. What seemed typical of ankylosing spondylitis blood was a TCR beta motif built from about eight highly homologous variants.

The TCR comes from a male donor with ankylosing spondylitis. Sequences were obtained from blood, either unsorted or a sorted T cell fraction (not recorded which). V and J are TRBV6-5 and TRBJ2-3; 13 nucleotides line up with TRBD2. In DNA, the CDR3 is TGTGCCAGCAGTTACTGGGGACTAGCGGGGAACACAGATACGCAGTATTTT. Translated: CASSYWGLAGNTDTQYF.